This T cell receptor (beta chain) was recorded in a study of T cell clones after liver transplantation. Per germline, CDR1 SGHTA and CDR2 FQGNSA. The CDR3 length is 13 residues. Trimming shortened V by 7 bases and J by 4 bases, and 13 bases separated the two germline ends. Only in-frame clones appear in the TCRdb table, and some are missing; sequencing was by immunoSEQ multiplex PCR. Here the sample spans about 74,000 clones, about four fifths being singletons. The gene calls are TRBV7-2 and TRBJ1-1, with D unclear. Sequences were derived from CD4+ T cells from blood, sampled before liver transplant. The origin of this receptor is a human donor who received a liver transplant. DNA of the CDR3: TGTGCCAGCAACCCACGACATTTCACTGAAGCTTTCTTT. Its protein is CASNPRHFTEAFF.